This record covers a single TCR beta chain. The PCR had 60 Vbeta and 13 Jbeta primers. Sequencing used immunoSEQ multiplex PCR; TCRdb keeps in-frame clones, though not all of them. This sample carries 200,000 to 250,000 clones, around 85% of them seen once, and the ten largest clones take 0.2% to 0.25%. Germline loops: CDR1 SGHTA, CDR2 FQGTGA. V lost 5 bases and J lost 0; bases outside the gene matches: 3. There are 15 residues in the CDR3. The data derive from a study of cytomegalovirus exposure and HLA in healthy donors. This chain joins TRBV7-3 and TRBJ2-1, with TRBD2 identical over 8 bases. The sample comprised PBMCs. The receptor comes from a girl aged 2 to 10 in good health and CMV-seronegative. The CDR3 bases are TGTGCCAGCAGCGGAAGCGGGGGCTCCTACAATGAGCAGTTCTTC. Its protein product is CASSGSGGSYNEQFF.